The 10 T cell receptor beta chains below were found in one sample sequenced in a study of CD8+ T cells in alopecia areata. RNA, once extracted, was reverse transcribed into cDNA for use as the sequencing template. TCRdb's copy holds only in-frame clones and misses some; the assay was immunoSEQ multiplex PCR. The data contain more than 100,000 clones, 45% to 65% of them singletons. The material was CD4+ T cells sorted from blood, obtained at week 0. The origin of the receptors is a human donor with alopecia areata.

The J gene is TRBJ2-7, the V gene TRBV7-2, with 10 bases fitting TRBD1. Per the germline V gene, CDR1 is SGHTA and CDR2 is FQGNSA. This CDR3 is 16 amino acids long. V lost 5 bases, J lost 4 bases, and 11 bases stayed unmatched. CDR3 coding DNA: TGTGCCAGCAGCGTTAACTACGGGACAGGGGCATACGAGCAGTACTTC. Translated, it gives CASSVNYGTGAYEQYF.

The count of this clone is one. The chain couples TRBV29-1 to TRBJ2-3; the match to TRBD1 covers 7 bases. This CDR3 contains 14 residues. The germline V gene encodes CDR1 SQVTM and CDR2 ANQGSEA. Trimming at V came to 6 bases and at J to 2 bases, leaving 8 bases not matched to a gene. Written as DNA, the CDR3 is TGCAGCGTAGCCGGGACAGAGGTCACAGATACGCAGTATTTT. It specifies CSVAGTEVTDTQYF.

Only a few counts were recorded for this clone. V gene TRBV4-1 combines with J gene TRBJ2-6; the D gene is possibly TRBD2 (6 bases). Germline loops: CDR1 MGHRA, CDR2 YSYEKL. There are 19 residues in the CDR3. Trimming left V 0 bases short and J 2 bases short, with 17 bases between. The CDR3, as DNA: TGCGCCAGCAGCCAAGATCCGTTCGGGGGAACCCCTGGGGCCAACGTCCTGACTTTC. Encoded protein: CASSQDPFGGTPGANVLTF.

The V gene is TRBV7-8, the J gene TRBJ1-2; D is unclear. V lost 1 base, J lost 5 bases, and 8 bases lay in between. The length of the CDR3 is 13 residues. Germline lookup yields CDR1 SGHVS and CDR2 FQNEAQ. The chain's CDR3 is CASSLDQVYGYTF. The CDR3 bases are TGTGCCAGCAGCTTAGATCAGGTTTATGGCTACACCTTC.

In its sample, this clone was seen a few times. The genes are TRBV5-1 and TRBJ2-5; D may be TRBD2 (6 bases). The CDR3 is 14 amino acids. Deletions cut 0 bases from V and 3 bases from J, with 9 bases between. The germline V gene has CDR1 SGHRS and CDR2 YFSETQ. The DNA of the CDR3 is TGCGCCAGCAGCTTGGAAGGCGGGGAAGAGACCCAGTACTTC. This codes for CASSLEGGEETQYF.

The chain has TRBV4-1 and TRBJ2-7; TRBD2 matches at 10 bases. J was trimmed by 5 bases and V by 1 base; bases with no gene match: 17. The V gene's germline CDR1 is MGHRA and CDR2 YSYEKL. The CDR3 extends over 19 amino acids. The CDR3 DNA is TGCGCCAGCAGCCAAGGGCGAGGTAGCGGGAGGCCTCTTGGGGACGAGCAGTACTTC. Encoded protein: CASSQGRGSGRPLGDEQYF.

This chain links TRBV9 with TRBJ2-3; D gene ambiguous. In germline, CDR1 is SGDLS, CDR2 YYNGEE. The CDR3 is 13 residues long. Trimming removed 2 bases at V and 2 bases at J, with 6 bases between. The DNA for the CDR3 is TGTGCCAGCAGCGTGGAGAACACAGATACGCAGTATTTT. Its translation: CASSVENTDTQYF.

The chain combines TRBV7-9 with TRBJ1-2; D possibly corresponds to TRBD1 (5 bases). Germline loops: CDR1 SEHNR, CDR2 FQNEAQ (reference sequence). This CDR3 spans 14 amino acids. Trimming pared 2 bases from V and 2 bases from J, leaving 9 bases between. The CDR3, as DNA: TGTGCCAGCAGCTTAACATCAGGGAACTATGGCTACACCTTC. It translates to CASSLTSGNYGYTF.

CDR3 loop: CASSPPPGGAYNEQFF. The CDR3 DNA reads TGTGCCAGCAGCCCCCCGCCAGGGGGCGCCTACAATGAGCAGTTCTTC. The rearrangement joins TRBV14 to TRBJ2-1; 8 bases match TRBD1. Looked up from germline, CDR1 is SGHDN and CDR2 is FVKESK. This CDR3 comprises 16 residues. The junction had 7 bases not matched to a gene; V was cut back by 4 bases and J by 2 bases.

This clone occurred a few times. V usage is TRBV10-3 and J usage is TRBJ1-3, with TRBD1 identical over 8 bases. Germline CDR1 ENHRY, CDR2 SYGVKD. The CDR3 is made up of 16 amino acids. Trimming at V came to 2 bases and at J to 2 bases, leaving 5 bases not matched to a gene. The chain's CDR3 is CAISEPGQGAGNTIYF. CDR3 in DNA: TGTGCCATCAGTGAGCCCGGACAGGGCGCTGGAAACACCATATATTTT.